These 15 T cell receptor beta chains came from one sample sequenced in a study of cytomegalovirus exposure and HLA in healthy donors. 13 Jbeta primers and 60 Vbeta primers were used for the PCR. Repertoires were generated with immunoSEQ multiplex PCR, while TCRdb's copy carries only in-frame clones and drops some. The sample holds tens of thousands of clones. Sequences were obtained from PBMCs. These receptors were obtained from a woman in her thirties or forties in good health and CMV-seropositive.

Details on this clone: The junction and the germline gene differ at one end; a read error may be behind it. The chain combines TRBV7-2 with TRBJ1-6; D unclear. The CDR3 length is 12 residues. Germline CDR1 and CDR2: SGHTA and FQGNSA. CDR3 sequence (DNA): TGTGCCAGCAGCTTAGATCGGGGAGTAATGGGGTTT. Amino acids: CASSLDRGVMGF.

This chain uses TRBV4-2 with TRBJ2-3; TRBD2 aligns across 7 bases. The junction had 13 bases not matched to a gene; V was cut back by 3 bases and J by 7 bases. The germline CDR1 and CDR2 sequences are LGHNA and YNFKEQ. The CDR3 has 16 residues. CDR3 DNA sequence: TGTGCCAGCAGCCAGGGGGGGACCTCGCTCGGAAATACGCAGTATTTT. Translating it yields CASSQGGTSLGNTQYF.

V is TRBV10-3 and J is TRBJ2-7; D is perhaps TRBD2 (6 bases). Germline values: CDR1 ENHRY, CDR2 SYGVKD. V was pared by 6 bases and J by 7 bases, with 19 bases between. CDR3 size: 14 residues. CDR3 region: CAIRANNMAGEQYF. The CDR3, as DNA: TGTGCCATCAGGGCCAATAATATGGCGGGGGAGCAGTACTTC.

The chain uses TRBV4-1 and TRBJ2-7; 10 bases are shared with TRBD2. V trimming: 0 bases; J trimming: 4 bases; junction bases outside the gene matches: 9. Germline CDR1 and CDR2: MGHRA and YSYEKL. This CDR3 has 17 residues. DNA of the CDR3: TGCGCCAGCAGCCAAGATTTCAAACTAGCGGGATCGTACGAGCAGTACTTC. This sequence encodes CASSQDFKLAGSYEQYF.

The chain couples TRBV5-6 to TRBJ1-2; 9 bases align to TRBD1. Trimming took 3 bases from V and 3 from J; bases not matched to a gene: 6. The CDR3 covers 15 residues. Germline CDR1 is SGHDT and CDR2 is YYEEEE. DNA for the CDR3: TGTGCCAGCAGCTCCTTCGACAGGGGGGACTATGGCTACACCTTC. Translated, it gives CASSSFDRGDYGYTF.

This chain joins TRBV7-2 and TRBJ1-1, with TRBD1 matching 8 bases. The CDR3 spans 15 residues. Germline-derived CDR1 and CDR2 are SGHTA and FQGNSA. The V segment lost 1 base and the J segment 3 bases; nucleotides outside the gene matches: 4. The CDR3 bases are TGTGCCAGCAGCTTAGTTCAGGGGGCTTACACTGAAGCTTTCTTT. It encodes CASSLVQGAYTEAFF.

J is TRBJ1-1 and V is TRBV4-2; TRBD1 might be the D (6 bases). The ends were cut back, 0 bases at V and 4 bases at J, with 12 bases in the middle. The CDR3 covers 15 residues. Germline V gives CDR1 LGHNA, CDR2 YNFKEQ. CDR3: CASSQERGGVTEAFF. CDR3 coding DNA: TGTGCCAGCAGCCAAGAAAGGGGGGGCGTCACTGAAGCTTTCTTT.

The rearrangement joins TRBV11-2 to TRBJ1-2, with D perhaps matching TRBD1 (5 bases). Trimming took off 5 bases at V and 2 bases at J, with 9 bases between the two ends. The germline V gene has CDR1 SGHAT and CDR2 FQNNGV. The CDR3 spans 13 residues. The CDR3 sequence: CASSLAGNYGYTF. The DNA of the CDR3 is TGTGCCAGCAGCCTAGCAGGGAACTATGGCTACACCTTC.

The CDR3 DNA is TGCGCCAGCAGCTTGGAAGCGGGATGGGACAATGAGCAGTTCTTC. Translated: CASSLEAGWDNEQFF. The chain is built from TRBV5-1 and TRBJ2-1; 7 bases map to TRBD2. Looked up from germline, CDR1 is SGHRS and CDR2 is YFSETQ. The trim removed 0 bases at V and 5 bases at J, leaving 5 bases unmatched. The CDR3 length is 15 residues.

The chain is built from TRBV4-1 and TRBJ2-3, with TRBD2 as a possible D gene (6 bases). Germline loops: CDR1 MGHRA, CDR2 YSYEKL. The V end lost 4 bases, the J end lost 4 bases, and 12 bases lay between the germline ends. The CDR3 contains 14 residues. CDR3 DNA: TGCGCCAGCAGCCTCACGGAGGGGTCAGATACGCAGTATTTT. Translated: CASSLTEGSDTQYF.

The CDR3 here is CASSEFGRLTDTQYF. The CDR3 DNA reads TGTGCCAGCAGTGAGTTTGGGAGGCTCACAGATACGCAGTATTTT. The chain employs TRBV6-1 and TRBJ2-3, with a tentative D call TRBD2 (6 bases). This CDR3 comprises 15 residues. The V end lost 3 bases, the J end lost 2 bases, and 12 bases lay between the germline ends. Germline CDR1 MNHNS, CDR2 SASEGT.

The chain has TRBV7-6 and TRBJ2-1, with 7 bases fitting TRBD2. J lost 6 bases, V lost 4 bases, and 6 bases had no gene match. Germline values: CDR1 SGHVS, CDR2 FNYEAQ. The CDR3 has 14 amino acids. CDR3 sequence reads: CASSSSLAGNEQFF. CDR3 nucleotides: TGTGCCAGCAGCTCCTCCTTAGCGGGCAATGAGCAGTTCTTC.

The V gene is TRBV19, the J gene TRBJ2-3; 7 bases agree with TRBD2. CDR3 length equals 14 residues. J was trimmed by 2 bases and V by 8 bases; bases with no gene match: 7. Germline V gene sequence: CDR1 LNHDA, CDR2 SQIVND (reference sequence). CDR3 bases: TGTGCCAGTCGGCGGGAGTCCTACACAGATACGCAGTATTTT. Encoded protein: CASRRESYTDTQYF.

The chain links TRBV28 to TRBJ2-7; TRBD2 agrees at 8 bases. The CDR3 covers 15 residues. Germline V gives CDR1 MDHEN, CDR2 SYDVKM. With V trimmed by 4 bases and J by 5 bases, 10 bases remained unmatched. CDR3 sequence (DNA): TGTGCCAGCAGTTACGGAAGCGGGAGAGCGAACGAGCAGTACTTC. This translates into CASSYGSGRANEQYF.

CDR3 protein: CASSGVGGDEGTQYF. The CDR3 DNA sequence: TGTGCCAGCAGTGGGGTCGGCGGAGATGAAGGGACCCAGTACTTC. The V gene is TRBV2, the J gene TRBJ2-5; D call uncertain. The CDR3 sequence is 15 residues long. Germline-derived CDR1 and CDR2 are SNHLY and FYNNEI. The V end lost 4 bases, the J end lost 7 bases, and 19 bases lay between the germline ends.